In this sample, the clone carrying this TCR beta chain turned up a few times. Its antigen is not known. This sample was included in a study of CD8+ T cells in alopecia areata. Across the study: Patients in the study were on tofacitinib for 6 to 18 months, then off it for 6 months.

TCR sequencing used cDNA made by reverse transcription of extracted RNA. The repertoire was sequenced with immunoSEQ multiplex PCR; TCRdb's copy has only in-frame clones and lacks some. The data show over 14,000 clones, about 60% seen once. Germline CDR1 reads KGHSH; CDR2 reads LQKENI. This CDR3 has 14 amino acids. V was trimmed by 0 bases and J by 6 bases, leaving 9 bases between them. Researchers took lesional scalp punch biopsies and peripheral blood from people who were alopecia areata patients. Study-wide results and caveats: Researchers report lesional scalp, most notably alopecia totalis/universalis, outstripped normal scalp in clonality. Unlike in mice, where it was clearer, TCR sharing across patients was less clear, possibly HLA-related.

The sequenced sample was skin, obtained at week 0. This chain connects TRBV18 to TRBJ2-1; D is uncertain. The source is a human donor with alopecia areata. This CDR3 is CASSPPLLTNEQFF. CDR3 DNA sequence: TGTGCCAGCTCACCACCGCTACTAACCAATGAGCAGTTCTTC.